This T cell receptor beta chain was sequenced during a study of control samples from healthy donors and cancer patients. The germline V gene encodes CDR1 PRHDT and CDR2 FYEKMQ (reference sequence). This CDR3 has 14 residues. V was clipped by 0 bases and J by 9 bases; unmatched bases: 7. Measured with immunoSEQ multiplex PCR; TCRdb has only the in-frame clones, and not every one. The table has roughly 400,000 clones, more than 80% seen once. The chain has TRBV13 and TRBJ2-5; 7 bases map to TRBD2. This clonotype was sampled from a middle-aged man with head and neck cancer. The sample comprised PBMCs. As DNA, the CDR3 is TGTGCCAGCAGCTTAGGACGGGGGGTCATTGCCCAGTACTTC. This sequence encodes CASSLGRGVIAQYF.